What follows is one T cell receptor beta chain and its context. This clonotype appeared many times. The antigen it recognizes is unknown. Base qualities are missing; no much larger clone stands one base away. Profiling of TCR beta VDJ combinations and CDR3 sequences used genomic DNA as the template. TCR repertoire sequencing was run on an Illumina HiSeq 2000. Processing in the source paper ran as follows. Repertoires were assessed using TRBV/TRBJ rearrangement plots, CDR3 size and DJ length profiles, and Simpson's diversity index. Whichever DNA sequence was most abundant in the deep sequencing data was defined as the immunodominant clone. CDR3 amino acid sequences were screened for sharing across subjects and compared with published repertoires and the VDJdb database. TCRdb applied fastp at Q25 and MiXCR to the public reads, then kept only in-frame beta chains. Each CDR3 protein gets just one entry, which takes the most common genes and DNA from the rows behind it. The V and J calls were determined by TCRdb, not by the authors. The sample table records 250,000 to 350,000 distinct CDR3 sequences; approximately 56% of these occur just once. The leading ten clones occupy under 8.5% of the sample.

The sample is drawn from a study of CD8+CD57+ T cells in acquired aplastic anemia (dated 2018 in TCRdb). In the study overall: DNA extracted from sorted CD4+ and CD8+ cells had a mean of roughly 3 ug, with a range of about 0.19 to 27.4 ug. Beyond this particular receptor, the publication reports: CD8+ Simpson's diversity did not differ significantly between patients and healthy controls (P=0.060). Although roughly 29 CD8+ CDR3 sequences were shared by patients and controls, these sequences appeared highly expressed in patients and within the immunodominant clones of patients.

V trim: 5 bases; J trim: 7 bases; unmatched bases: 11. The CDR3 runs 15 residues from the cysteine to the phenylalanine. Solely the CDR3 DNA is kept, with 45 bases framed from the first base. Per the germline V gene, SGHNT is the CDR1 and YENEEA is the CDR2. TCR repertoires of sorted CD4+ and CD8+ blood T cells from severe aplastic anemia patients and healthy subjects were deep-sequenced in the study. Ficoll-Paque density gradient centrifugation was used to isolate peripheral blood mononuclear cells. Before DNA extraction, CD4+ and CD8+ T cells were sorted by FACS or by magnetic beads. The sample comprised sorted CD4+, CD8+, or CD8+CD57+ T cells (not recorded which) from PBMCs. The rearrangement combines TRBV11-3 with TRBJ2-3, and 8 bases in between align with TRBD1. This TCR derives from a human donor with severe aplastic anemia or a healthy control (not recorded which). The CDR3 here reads CASSGDGQGINTQYF. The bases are TGTGCCAGCAGCGGCGACGGACAGGGCATAAATACGCAGTATTTT.